This entry concerns a single TCR beta chain. Its antigen is unidentified. From the 5' RACE reads, TCRdb called clonotypes with MiXCR, one entry per CDR3 protein. The repertoire holds about 250,000 distinct CDR3 sequences, with 15% as singletons. The data were obtained in a study of T-cell memory formation after mild COVID-19. Overall study findings and caveats: Still unconfirmed is whether the second-wave clones peaking on day 37 recognized SARS-CoV-2. Clones shrinking between day 15 and 85 showed a balanced CD4/CD8 split, and those that grew later tilted toward CD4+.

The CDR3 is made up of 12 amino acids. Germline CDR1 DFQATT, CDR2 SNEGSKA (reference sequence). V was cut by 3 bases and J by 6 bases, with 10 bases left in between. The sequencing sample was made of PBMCs or a T cell subset sorted from them (not recorded which). The chain combines TRBV20-1 with TRBJ2-3; no definite D call. The TCR sequence derives from an adult woman who had mild COVID-19 (a few samples of this study predate the infection). Cell type and time point are not known. The CDR3 sequence is CSARVIGDTQYF. The CDR3 nucleotides read TGCAGTGCTAGGGTAATAGGGGATACGCAGTATTTT.